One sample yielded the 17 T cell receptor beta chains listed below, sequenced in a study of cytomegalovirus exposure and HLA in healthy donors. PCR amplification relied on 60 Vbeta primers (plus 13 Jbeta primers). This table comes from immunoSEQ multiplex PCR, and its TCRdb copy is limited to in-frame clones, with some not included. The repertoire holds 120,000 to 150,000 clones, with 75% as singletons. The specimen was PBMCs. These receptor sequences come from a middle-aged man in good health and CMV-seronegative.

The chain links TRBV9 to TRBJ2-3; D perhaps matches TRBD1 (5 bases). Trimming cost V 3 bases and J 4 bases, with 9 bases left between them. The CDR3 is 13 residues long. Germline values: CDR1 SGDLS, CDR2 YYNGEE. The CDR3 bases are TGTGCCAGCAGCGACCGACAGTCAGATACGCAGTATTTT. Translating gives CASSDRQSDTQYF.

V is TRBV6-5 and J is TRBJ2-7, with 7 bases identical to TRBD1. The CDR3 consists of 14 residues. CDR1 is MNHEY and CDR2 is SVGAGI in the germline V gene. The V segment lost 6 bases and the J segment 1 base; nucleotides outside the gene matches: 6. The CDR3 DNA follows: TGTGCCAGCAGAGGAGACAGGGTGTCCTACGAGCAGTACTTC. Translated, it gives CASRGDRVSYEQYF.

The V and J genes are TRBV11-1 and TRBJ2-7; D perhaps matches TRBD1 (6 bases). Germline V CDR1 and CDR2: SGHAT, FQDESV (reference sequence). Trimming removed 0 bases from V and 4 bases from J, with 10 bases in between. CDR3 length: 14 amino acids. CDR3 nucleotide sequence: TGTGCCAGCAGCTTAGCAGGGGGAAGGTACGAGCAGTACTTC. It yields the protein CASSLAGGRYEQYF.

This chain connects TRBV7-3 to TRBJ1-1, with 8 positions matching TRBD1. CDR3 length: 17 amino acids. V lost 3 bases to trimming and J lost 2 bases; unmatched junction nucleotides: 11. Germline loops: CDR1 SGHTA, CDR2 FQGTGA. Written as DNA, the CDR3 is TGTGCCAGCAGCTTGTCCGGCGACAGGGGTGGAAACACTGAAGCTTTCTTT. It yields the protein CASSLSGDRGGNTEAFF. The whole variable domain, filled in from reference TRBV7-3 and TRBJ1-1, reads GAGVSQTPSNKVTEKGKYVELRCDPISGHTALYWYRQSLGQGPEFLIYFQGTGAADDSGLPNDRFFAVRPEGSVSTLKIQRTERGDSAVYLCASSLSGDRGGNTEAFFGQGTRLTVV.

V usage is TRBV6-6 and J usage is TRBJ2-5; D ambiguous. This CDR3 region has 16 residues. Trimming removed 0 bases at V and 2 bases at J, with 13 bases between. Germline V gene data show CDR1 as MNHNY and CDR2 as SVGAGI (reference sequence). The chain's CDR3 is CASSYSVSPLQETQYF. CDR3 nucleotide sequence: TGTGCCAGCAGTTACTCTGTGTCACCACTACAAGAGACCCAGTACTTC.

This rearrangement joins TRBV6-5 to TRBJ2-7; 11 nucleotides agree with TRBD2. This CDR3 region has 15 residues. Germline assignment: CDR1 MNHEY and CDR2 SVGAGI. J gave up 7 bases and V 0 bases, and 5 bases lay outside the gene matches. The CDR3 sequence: CASSYSGSGGDEQYF. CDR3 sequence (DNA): TGTGCCAGCAGTTACTCGGGTAGCGGGGGGGATGAGCAGTACTTC.

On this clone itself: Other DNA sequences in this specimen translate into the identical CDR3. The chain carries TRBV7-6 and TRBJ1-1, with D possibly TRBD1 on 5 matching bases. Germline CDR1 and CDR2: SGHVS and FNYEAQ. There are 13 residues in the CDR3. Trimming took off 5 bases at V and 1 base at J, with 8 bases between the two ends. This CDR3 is CASSQQENTEAFF. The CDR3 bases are TGTGCCAGCAGCCAACAGGAGAACACTGAAGCTTTCTTT.

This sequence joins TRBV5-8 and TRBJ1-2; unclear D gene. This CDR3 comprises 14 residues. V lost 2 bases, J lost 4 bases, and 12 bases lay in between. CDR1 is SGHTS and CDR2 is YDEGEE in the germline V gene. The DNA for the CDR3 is TGTGCCAGCAGCTTAGTCCCGGTAGCCTATGGCTACACCTTC. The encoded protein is CASSLVPVAYGYTF.

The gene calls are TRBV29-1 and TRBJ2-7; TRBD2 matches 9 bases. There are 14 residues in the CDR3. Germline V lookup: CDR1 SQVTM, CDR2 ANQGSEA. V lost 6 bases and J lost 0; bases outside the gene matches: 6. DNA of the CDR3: TGCAGCGTCGCGGGGGGGGAGAGCTCCTACGAGCAGTACTTC. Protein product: CSVAGGESSYEQYF.

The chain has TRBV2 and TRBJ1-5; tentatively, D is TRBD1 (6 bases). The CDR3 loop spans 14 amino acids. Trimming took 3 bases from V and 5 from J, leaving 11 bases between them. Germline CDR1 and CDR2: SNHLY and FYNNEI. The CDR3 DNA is TGTGCCAGCAGTGAGACAGGTCAGGATCAGCCCCAGCATTTT. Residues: CASSETGQDQPQHF.

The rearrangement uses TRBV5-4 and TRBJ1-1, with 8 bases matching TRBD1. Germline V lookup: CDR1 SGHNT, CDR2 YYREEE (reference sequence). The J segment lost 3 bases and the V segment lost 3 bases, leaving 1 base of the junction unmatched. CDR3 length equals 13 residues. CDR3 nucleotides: TGTGCCAGCAGCTCGGACAGGGACACTGAAGCTTTCTTT. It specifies CASSSDRDTEAFF.

The CDR3 sequence: CASSAYETGGSYSPLHF. CDR3 sequence (DNA): TGTGCCAGCAGCGCGTACGAGACAGGGGGAAGCTATTCACCCCTCCACTTT. The chain uses TRBV9 and TRBJ1-6, with TRBD1 matching 9 bases. J gave up 8 bases and V 3 bases, and 12 bases lay outside the gene matches. Germline CDR1 reads SGDLS; CDR2 reads YYNGEE. This CDR3 is 17 amino acids long.

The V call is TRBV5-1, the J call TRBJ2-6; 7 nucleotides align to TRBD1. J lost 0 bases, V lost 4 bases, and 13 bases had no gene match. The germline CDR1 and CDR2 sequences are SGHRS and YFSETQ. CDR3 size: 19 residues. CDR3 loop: CASSPLPGQNHSGANVLTF. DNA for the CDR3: TGCGCCAGCAGCCCCCTACCGGGACAGAACCACTCTGGGGCCAACGTCCTGACTTTC. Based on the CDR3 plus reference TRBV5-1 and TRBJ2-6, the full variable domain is KAGVTQTPRYLIKTRGQQVTLSCSPISGHRSVSWYQQTPGQGLQFLFEYFSETQRNKGNFPGRFSGRQFSNSRSEMNVSTLELGDSALYLCASSPLPGQNHSGANVLTFGAGSRLTVL.

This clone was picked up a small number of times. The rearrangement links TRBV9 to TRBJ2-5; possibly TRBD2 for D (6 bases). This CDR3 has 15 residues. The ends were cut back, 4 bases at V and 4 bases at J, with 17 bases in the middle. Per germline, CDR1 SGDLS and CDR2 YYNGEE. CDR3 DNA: TGTGCCAGCAGCCCCTGGAAAGGAGGGTCAGAGACCCAGTACTTC. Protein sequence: CASSPWKGGSETQYF.

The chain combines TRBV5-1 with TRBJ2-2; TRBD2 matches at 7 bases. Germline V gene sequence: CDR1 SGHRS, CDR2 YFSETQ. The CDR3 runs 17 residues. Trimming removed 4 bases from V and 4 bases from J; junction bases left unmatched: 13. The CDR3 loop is CASSGQTGTGGTGELFF. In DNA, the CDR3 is TGCGCCAGCAGCGGACAAACCGGGACGGGGGGCACCGGGGAGCTGTTTTTT.

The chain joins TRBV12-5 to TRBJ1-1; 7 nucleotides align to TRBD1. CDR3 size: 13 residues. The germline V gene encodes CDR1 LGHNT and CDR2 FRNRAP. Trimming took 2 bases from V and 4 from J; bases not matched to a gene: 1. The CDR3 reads CASGLNRGTEAFF. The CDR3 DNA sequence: TGTGCTAGTGGTTTGAACAGGGGCACTGAAGCTTTCTTT.

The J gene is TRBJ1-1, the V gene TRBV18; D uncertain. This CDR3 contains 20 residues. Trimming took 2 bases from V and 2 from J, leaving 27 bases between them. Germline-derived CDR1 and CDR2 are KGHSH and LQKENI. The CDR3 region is CASSPDQMGSGGYGNTEAFF. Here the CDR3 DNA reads TGTGCCAGCTCACCAGATCAGATGGGTAGTGGAGGGTACGGAAACACTGAAGCTTTCTTT.